This T cell receptor (beta chain) was identified in a study of Ad26.COV2.S vaccination and SARS-CoV-2 variants. The study's findings and limits: Reportedly, after vaccination the spike-specific CD8+ and CD4+ T cell responses displayed substantial breadth.

Treatment described: roughly 18 received Ad26.COV2.S at low or high dose, single or two shots; 5 received placebo; per-sample allocation not given. Material that was analyzed had been drawn on day 63 after the first vaccine or placebo injection. Boston hosted the donor, who was an adult aged 18-55 years. As for this clone: The antigen is unknown.

The data were produced by immunoSEQ multiplex PCR, yet TCRdb's version contains in-frame clones alone and is incomplete. The table shows more than 400,000 clones, with around 92% occurring only once. Germline lookup yields CDR1 SEHNR and CDR2 FQNEAQ (reference sequence). The CDR3 length is 16 residues. Trimming stripped 1 base from V and 2 bases from J, with 15 bases between. The material was peripheral blood, obtained in a trial of Ad26.COV2.S vaccine versus placebo. The sequence derives from a person between 18 and 65 years old who received the Ad26.COV2.S COVID-19 vaccine or a placebo. The chain combines TRBV7-9 with TRBJ2-7; tentative D call: TRBD1 (6 bases). CDR3 protein: CASSLGPPYRAYEQYF. The CDR3 DNA is TGTGCCAGCAGCTTAGGGCCTCCGTACAGGGCCTACGAGCAGTACTTC. The whole variable domain, remainder taken from reference TRBV7-9 and TRBJ2-7, is DTGVSQNPRHKITKRGQNVTFRCDPISEHNRLYWYRQTLGQGPEFLTYFQNEAQLEKSRLLSDRFSAERPKGSFSTLEIQRTEQGDSAMYLCASSLGPPYRAYEQYFGPGTRLTVT.